What follows is one T cell receptor beta chain and its context. What it binds is unknown. The data were obtained in a study of shared clonotypes between healthy human individuals. Across the study: Donors, aged 18 to 49, were two women and three men. Study-level points and caveats: The sharing of about 5% of naive CD4 clonotypes was seen across a few donors.

The V gene lost 2 bases and the J gene lost 5 bases, with 6 bases spanning the gap. The CDR3 consists of 13 residues. The germline V gene has CDR1 SGHDN and CDR2 FVKESK. CD45RO-negative, CCR7-positively selected cells formed the naive CD8 fraction, excluding terminally differentiated effector memory CD45RA+ cells. The assay was immunoSEQ multiplex PCR, and TCRdb's table has in-frame clones only and misses some. The sample carries 650,000 to 800,000 clones, just over 90% recorded once. The rearrangement uses TRBV14 and TRBJ2-2; D gene uncertain. What was sequenced was naive CD8+ T cells sorted from blood. The receptor was isolated from a man younger than 40 in good health. The CDR3, as DNA: TGTGCCAGCAGCCAACGGTATACCGGGGAGCTGTTTTTT. Its protein is CASSQRYTGELFF.